Listed below are T cell receptor beta chains from one sample, sequenced in a study of PD-1 blockade in mismatch repair-deficient tumors. The repertoire was sequenced with immunoSEQ multiplex PCR; TCRdb's copy has only in-frame clones and lacks some. This sample has some 120,000 clones; around 80% occur once, and the top ten carry approximately 4.7%. The specimen was peripheral blood, collected 60 to 65 weeks after starting pembrolizumab. The receptors originated from an adult with mismatch repair-deficient cancer. Each CDR3 is given with its conserved first and last residue. The D gene is left open where the match is weak. Size values are once, few and many counts, or a class for expanded clones, and some rows have none.

>TRBD1|TRBV29-1|few|TRBJ1-2
CSVQETGRGRYGYTF
TGCAGCGTACAAGAGACAGGGAGGGGAAGGTATGGCTACACCTTC
>NA|TRBV5-1|NA|TRBJ2-6
CASSLAGDLGSGANVLTF
TGCGCCAGCAGCTTGGCCGGGGACCTCGGCTCTGGGGCCAACGTCCTGACTTTC
>NA|TRBV5-4|NA|TRBJ2-2
CASSWTDDGTGELFF
TGTGCCAGCAGCTGGACGGACGATGGCACCGGGGAGCTGTTTTTT
>NA|TRBV2|NA|TRBJ2-1
CASLQGTYNEQFF
TGTGCCAGCCTTCAAGGGACTTACAATGAGCAGTTCTTC
>NA|TRBV7-2|NA|TRBJ2-7
CASSKAHEREQYF
TGTGCCAGCAGCAAAGCCCATGAGCGGGAGCAGTACTTC
>NA|TRBV10-3|NA|TRBJ2-7
CAISGEGGDRTYEQYF
TGTGCCATCAGTGGCGAGGGCGGGGATCGAACCTACGAGCAGTACTTC
>TRBD2|TRBV10-1|NA|TRBJ2-3
CASSERLAGDRTDTQYF
TGCGCCAGCAGTGAGAGATTAGCGGGAGATCGCACAGATACGCAGTATTTT
>TRBD2|TRBV15|NA|TRBJ2-5
CATSRVRGRETQYF
TGTGCCACCAGCAGAGTTCGCGGGAGAGAGACCCAGTACTTC
>NA|TRBV29-1|NA|TRBJ2-3
CSASHQEDTQYF
TGCAGCGCCTCCCACCAGGAGGATACGCAGTATTTT
>NA|TRBV7-9|NA|TRBJ2-5
CASSRTGPQETQYF
TGTGCCAGCAGCAGAACAGGCCCCCAAGAGACCCAGTACTTC
>NA|TRBV6-5|NA|TRBJ1-2
CASSSPGQKNYGYTF
TGTGCCAGCAGTTCCCCCGGACAGAAAAACTATGGCTACACCTTC
>NA|TRBV28|NA|TRBJ2-7
CASHTYGRTYEQYF
TGTGCCAGCCATACATACGGCAGGACCTACGAGCAGTACTTC
>TRBD2|TRBV9|NA|TRBJ2-7
CASSVDTSGSYEQYF
TGTGCCAGCAGCGTAGATACTAGCGGAAGCTACGAGCAGTACTTC
>NA|TRBV7-9|NA|TRBJ2-5
CASSLEQAETQYF
TGTGCCAGCAGCTTAGAGCAGGCGGAGACCCAGTACTTC
>TRBD1|TRBV27|NA|TRBJ2-7
CASSLGAGTGAYEQYF
TGTGCCAGCAGTTTAGGGGCCGGGACAGGAGCCTACGAGCAGTACTTC
>TRBD2|TRBV19|NA|TRBJ2-7
CASSSTIAGSTYEQYF
TGTGCCAGTAGCTCCACAATAGCGGGATCCACCTACGAGCAGTACTTC
>NA|TRBV27|once|TRBJ1-4
CASSFPGGTNEKLFF
TGTGCCAGCAGTTTTCCGGGGGGGACTAATGAAAAACTGTTTTTT
>NA|TRBV29-1|once|TRBJ1-5
CSVRVAGVNQPQHF
TGCAGCGTTCGCGTGGCGGGGGTCAATCAGCCCCAGCATTTT
>TRBD2|TRBV7-2|once|TRBJ2-3
CASSPSGINTDTQYF
TGTGCCAGCAGCCCCAGCGGGATAAACACAGATACGCAGTATTTT
>NA|TRBV10-2|NA|TRBJ2-1
CASSESLQVTNYNEQFF
TGCGCCAGCAGTGAGTCTCTTCAGGTAACTAACTACAATGAGCAGTTCTTC
>NA|TRBV28|few|TRBJ2-2
CAAQPRNTGELFF
TGTGCCGCCCAACCCCGAAACACCGGGGAGCTGTTTTTT
>TRBD2|TRBV9|NA|TRBJ2-1
CASSPLAVTYNEQFF
TGTGCCAGCAGTCCCCTAGCGGTTACCTACAATGAGCAGTTCTTC
>TRBD2|TRBV2|NA|TRBJ2-7
CASSTTSVNPYEQYF
TGTGCCAGCTCTACGACTAGCGTAAACCCCTACGAGCAGTACTTC
>NA|TRBV11-3|NA|TRBJ2-2
CASSFGSGENPGELFF
TGTGCCAGCAGCTTCGGTTCAGGGGAAAACCCCGGGGAGCTGTTTTTT
>TRBD2|TRBV7-6|NA|TRBJ2-3
CASSPYSGRAGGDTQYF
TGTGCCAGCAGCCCGTATAGCGGGAGGGCCGGCGGAGATACGCAGTATTTT
>TRBD1|TRBV18|NA|TRBJ1-1
CASSPSPWDRGLKNTEAFF
TGTGCCAGCTCACCATCCCCTTGGGACAGGGGGCTTAAGAACACTGAAGCTTTCTTT
>TRBD2|TRBV5-1|NA|TRBJ2-1
CASSTLLAGGSNEQFF
TGCGCCAGCAGCACCCTATTAGCGGGAGGTAGTAATGAGCAGTTCTTC
>TRBD1|TRBV5-1|NA|TRBJ2-1
CASTLDRGYGEQFF
TGCGCCTCAACCCTGGACAGGGGGTACGGTGAGCAGTTCTTC
>NA|TRBV6-1|NA|TRBJ2-3
CASSEGLTIPSTDTQYF
TGTGCCAGCAGTGAAGGCCTAACAATACCAAGCACAGATACGCAGTATTTT
>TRBD2|TRBV4-2|NA|TRBJ2-1
CASSQGAASGSNEQFF
TGTGCCAGCAGCCAAGGTGCGGCTAGCGGGAGTAATGAGCAGTTCTTC
>TRBD1|TRBV19|NA|TRBJ1-1
CASSIDHRTGNTEAFF
TGTGCCAGTAGTATAGATCACAGGACAGGGAACACTGAAGCTTTCTTT
>NA|TRBV15|few|TRBJ1-5
CATSPFLANQPQHF
TGTGCCACCAGCCCCTTCCTAGCTAATCAGCCCCAGCATTTT
>TRBD1|TRBV9|NA|TRBJ1-2
CASSDGYRGKRGYTF
TGTGCCAGCAGCGATGGGTACAGGGGAAAAAGGGGCTACACCTTC
>NA|TRBV5-4|NA|TRBJ2-3
CASSGRTASTDTQYF
TGTGCCAGCAGCGGGAGGACAGCTAGCACAGATACGCAGTATTTT
>TRBD1|TRBV10-3|NA|TRBJ1-1
CAIRPGTGYVTEAFF
TGTGCCATCAGACCCGGGACAGGGTATGTGACTGAAGCTTTCTTT
>TRBD2|TRBV11-3|NA|TRBJ2-7
CASSSLLAGEAYEQYF
TGTGCCAGCAGCTCACTCCTAGCGGGAGAGGCCTACGAGCAGTACTTC
>TRBD1|TRBV7-3|NA|TRBJ1-2
CASSLTGTGGARGYGYTF
TGTGCCAGCAGCTTAACCGGGACAGGGGGCGCACGTGGCTATGGCTACACCTTC
>NA|TRBV7-9|NA|TRBJ2-2
CASSPDNRELFF
TGTGCCAGCAGCCCCGACAACCGGGAGCTGTTTTTT
>NA|TRBV29-1|NA|TRBJ1-1
CSVRRVNTEAFF
TGCAGCGTGCGCAGGGTGAACACTGAAGCTTTCTTT
>NA|TRBV29-1|once|TRBJ2-7
CSALTSYEQYF
TGCAGCGCCTTGACTAGCTACGAGCAGTACTTC
>TRBD1|TRBV12-5|NA|TRBJ1-1
CASGLVQGANTEAFF
TGTGCTAGTGGTTTGGTACAGGGGGCGAACACTGAAGCTTTCTTT